These 31 T cell receptor beta chains came from one sample sequenced in a study of T-cell reconstitution after alpha-beta-depleted transplantation in children. The library targeted TCRbeta and was prepared with unique molecular identifiers. From the PCR reads, TCRdb called clonotypes with MiXCR, one entry per CDR3 protein. The sample carries some 600,000 distinct CDR3 sequences, 10% to 15% recorded once. Sequences were derived from PBMCs, mostly from graft donor cells, sampled 360 days after TCRalphabeta/CD19-depleted stem cell transplant. The receptors were gathered from a male patient aged 10 to 17 who had a stem cell transplant for acute myeloid leukemia, so the T cells may come from the graft donor.

The rearrangement joins TRBV18 to TRBJ2-2, with D unclear. The CDR3 extends over 15 amino acids. V lost 1 base to trimming and J lost 4 bases, with 10 bases between them. Germline V CDR1 and CDR2: KGHSH, LQKENI. CDR3 amino acids: CASSPLLGITGELFF. The CDR3 DNA is TGTGCCAGCTCACCACTCTTAGGGATCACCGGGGAGCTGTTTTTT.

The chain couples TRBV20-1 to TRBJ1-5, with D hard to call. Trimming left V 3 bases short and J 3 bases short, with 3 bases between. The CDR3 is 11 residues long. Germline V gene data show CDR1 as DFQATT and CDR2 as SNEGSKA (reference sequence). The CDR3 DNA is TGCAGTGCTAGTCACAATCAGCCCCAGCATTTT. This gives the protein CSASHNQPQHF.

The chain recombines TRBV28 with TRBJ1-1, with TRBD1 matching 7 bases. Per the germline V gene, CDR1 is MDHEN and CDR2 is SYDVKM. The CDR3 is 14 amino acids. The trim removed 3 bases at V and 8 bases at J, leaving 9 bases unmatched. CDR3 in amino acids: CASSFFWGQQEAFF. CDR3 sequence (DNA): TGTGCCAGCAGTTTTTTTTGGGGACAGCAGGAAGCTTTCTTT.

In this sample, this clonotype turned up once. This chain connects TRBV5-5 to TRBJ2-3; D is undetermined. Germline V gives CDR1 SGHKS, CDR2 YYEKEE (reference sequence). Trimming removed 3 bases at V and 1 base at J, with 18 bases between. There are 17 residues in the CDR3. The CDR3 DNA sequence: TGTGCCAGCAGCTCCTACCCCAGGTTGGGCGGCACAGATACGCAGTATTTT. This sequence encodes CASSSYPRLGGTDTQYF.

This rearrangement joins TRBV11-1 to TRBJ2-3; 12 positions match TRBD2. Per the germline V gene, CDR1 is SGHAT and CDR2 is FQDESV (reference sequence). V lost 2 bases and J lost 0; bases outside the gene matches: 6. This CDR3 contains 18 residues. This CDR3 reads CASSLLAGGPVSTDTQYF. The CDR3 DNA reads TGTGCCAGCAGCTTACTAGCGGGAGGGCCTGTGAGCACAGATACGCAGTATTTT.

This sequence joins TRBV4-2 and TRBJ2-7, with D tentatively TRBD2 (5 bases). The CDR3 runs to 14 residues. Trimming took off 0 bases at V and 3 bases at J, with 9 bases between the two ends. Germline V gene data show CDR1 as LGHNA and CDR2 as YNFKEQ. CDR3 region: CASSQDGLLYEQYF. CDR3 coding DNA: TGTGCCAGCAGCCAAGATGGACTCCTCTACGAGCAGTACTTC.

This clonotype appeared a few times. The chain employs TRBV6-6 and TRBJ2-1; TRBD1 matches at 9 bases. V shed 10 bases and J 2 bases; nucleotides not matched to a gene: 12. Germline V gene data show CDR1 as MNHNY and CDR2 as SVGAGI (reference sequence). The CDR3 consists of 16 residues. This CDR3 is CATGRGTGTAYNEQFF. The CDR3, as DNA: TGTGCCACGGGGAGGGGGACAGGGACGGCCTACAATGAGCAGTTCTTC.

This clonotype occurred a few times. The chain links TRBV5-1 to TRBJ1-2; D uncertain. With 0 bases removed from V and 0 bases from J, the gap between germline ends came to 9 bases. Germline lookup yields CDR1 SGHRS and CDR2 YFSETQ. There are 15 residues in the CDR3. CDR3 coding DNA: TGCGCCAGCAGCTTGGCGGGGATTACTAACTATGGCTACACCTTC. Encoded protein: CASSLAGITNYGYTF.

In this sample, this clonotype turned up many times. CDR3 sequence (DNA): TGTGCCAGCAGTTACAGGCCTAGCGGGGGCCTACGGTCCTACAATGAGCAGTTCTTC. It translates to CASSYRPSGGLRSYNEQFF. The chain employs TRBV6-2 or TRBV6-3 and TRBJ2-1, with 10 bases lining up with TRBD2. The CDR3 runs to 19 residues. CDR1 and CDR2 (germline): MNHEY, SVGEGT. With V trimmed by 2 bases and J by 1 base, 11 bases remained unmatched.

The J gene is TRBJ2-1, the V gene TRBV19, with TRBD1 identical over 10 bases. Germline CDR1 reads LNHDA; CDR2 reads SQIVND (reference sequence). Losses at the gene ends were 6 bases for V and 5 bases for J; bases not matched to a gene: 4. The CDR3 is made up of 14 amino acids. The CDR3 loop reads CASSPGQGDNEQFF. The CDR3 bases are TGTGCCAGTAGCCCCGGACAGGGGGACAATGAGCAGTTCTTC.

The rearrangement links TRBV12-3 or TRBV12-4 to TRBJ2-1; 9 nucleotides agree with TRBD2. V lost 6 bases to trimming and J lost 7 bases; unmatched junction nucleotides: 7. This CDR3 is 14 amino acids long. The CDR3 coding sequence is TGTGCCAGCAGCGGAGGTCTAGCGGGAAATGAGCAGTTCTTC. This gives the protein CASSGGLAGNEQFF.

This clonotype was seen more than once but under ten times. V gene TRBV7-8 combines with J gene TRBJ2-7; perhaps TRBD1 as D (5 bases). Trimming shortened V by 5 bases and J by 3 bases, and 11 bases separated the two germline ends. Germline CDR1 is SGHVS and CDR2 is FQNEAQ. The CDR3 contains 13 residues. The CDR3 nucleotides read TGTGCCAGCAGCCCTACAGGTATCTACGAGCAGTACTTC. This gives the protein CASSPTGIYEQYF.

This sequence joins TRBV6-1 and TRBJ2-1; the D call may be TRBD1 or TRBD2 (5 bases each). V was clipped by 5 bases and J by 8 bases, with 13 bases between them. CDR1 is MNHNS and CDR2 is SASEGT in the germline V gene. The CDR3 runs to 13 residues. The CDR3 region has the DNA TGTGCCAGCAGTCCACGGGGCAAATATGAGCAGTTCTTC. This sequence encodes CASSPRGKYEQFF.

This clonotype was counted a few times. The chain links TRBV20-1 to TRBJ2-1, with TRBD2 matching over 11 bases. Germline CDR1 DFQATT, CDR2 SNEGSKA (reference sequence). The ends lost 4 bases at V and 4 bases at J; junction bases unmatched: 6. This CDR3 spans 15 amino acids. CDR3 sequence reads: CSAISGTSGYNEQFF. CDR3 bases: TGCAGTGCTATTTCAGGGACTAGCGGATACAATGAGCAGTTCTTC.

The gene calls are TRBV12-3 or TRBV12-4 and TRBJ2-5; D ambiguous. The CDR3 loop spans 14 amino acids. Trimming removed 4 bases at V and 0 bases at J, with 9 bases between. CDR3 nucleotides: TGTGCCAGCAGTTACCAGGCGTACCAAGAGACCCAGTACTTC. Protein sequence: CASSYQAYQETQYF.

This clonotype was observed at least ten times. The V and J genes are TRBV19 and TRBJ2-3; TRBD2 agrees at 10 bases. From germline, CDR1 is LNHDA and CDR2 SQIVND (reference sequence). The V and J ends lost 6 bases and 2 bases, in that order; junction bases with no gene match: 5. CDR3 size: 15 residues. The DNA for the CDR3 is TGTGCCAGTAGATGGACTAGCGGAAACACAGATACGCAGTATTTT. Encoded protein: CASRWTSGNTDTQYF.

The CDR3 nucleotides read TGTGCCAGCTCACTTGGACTCTCGGACACTGAAGCTTTCTTT. Its protein is CASSLGLSDTEAFF. This chain links TRBV18 with TRBJ1-1; no reliable D call. Germline CDR1 KGHSH, CDR2 LQKENI. The CDR3 is 14 residues long. Trimming shortened V by 4 bases and J by 3 bases, and 12 bases separated the two germline ends.

This clonotype has just a few counts. This rearrangement joins TRBV29-1 to TRBJ1-1; D is perhaps TRBD1 (6 bases). The CDR3 consists of 11 residues. Germline lookup yields CDR1 SQVTM and CDR2 ANQGSEA. The CDR3 region is CGGAVNTEAFF. CDR3 DNA sequence: TGCGGGGGGGCGGTGAACACTGAAGCTTTCTTT.

This clonotype was detected only once. This chain connects TRBV3-1 to TRBJ2-2, with 9 bases lining up with TRBD1. The CDR3 is 19 residues long. Germline V CDR1 and CDR2: LGHDT, YNNKEL (reference sequence). V gave up 4 bases and J gave up 0 bases; unmatched junction bases: 12. The CDR3 DNA is TGTGCCAGCAGCCGGACCGGGACAGGGCTTTCCTCGAACACCGGGGAGCTGTTTTTT. As protein: CASSRTGTGLSSNTGELFF. Combining the CDR3 with reference TRBV3-1 and TRBJ2-2 gives the whole variable domain DTAVSQTPKYLVTQMGNDKSIKCEQNLGHDTMYWYKQDSKKFLKIMFSYNNKELIINETVPNRFSPKSPDKAHLNLHINSLELGDSAVYFCASSRTGTGLSSNTGELFFGEGSRLTVL.

This rearrangement joins TRBV15 to TRBJ1-2; 8 bases are shared with TRBD1. In germline, CDR1 is LNHNV, CDR2 YYDKDF (reference sequence). CDR3 length: 14 residues. V dropped 1 base and J dropped 8; count of bases not matched to a gene: 6. The CDR3 DNA is TGTGCCACCAGCAGAGCTCAGGGGGCGGACGGCTACACCTTC. Translation gives CATSRAQGADGYTF.

This clonotype was detected ten times or more. This rearrangement joins TRBV5-8 to TRBJ2-3; D possibly corresponds to TRBD1 (5 bases). V shed 4 bases and J shed 3 bases, with 9 bases lying between them. Germline V lookup: CDR1 SGHTS, CDR2 YDEGEE. The CDR3 extends over 13 amino acids. The CDR3 is CASSRQRTDTQYF. The CDR3 bases are TGTGCCAGCAGCCGACAGAGAACAGATACGCAGTATTTT. Using reference TRBV5-8 and TRBJ2-3 for the parts outside the CDR3, the full variable domain is EAGVTQSPTHLIKTRGQQATLRCSPISGHTSVYWYQQALGLGLQFLLWYDEGEERNRGNFPPRFSGRQFPNYSSELNVNALELEDSALYLCASSRQRTDTQYFGPGTRLTVL.

The rearrangement uses TRBV20-1 and TRBJ2-7; D unclear. CDR1 DFQATT and CDR2 SNEGSKA come from the germline V gene (reference sequence). This CDR3 comprises 14 residues. For the CDR3, the DNA is TGCTCCTACCAGAGGCCCTTGCTCTCCTACGAGCAGTACTTC. It codes for CSYQRPLLSYEQYF.

This clonotype was picked up a small number of times. The genes are TRBV12-3 or TRBV12-4 and TRBJ2-7, with a possible D match to TRBD1 (6 bases). The ends were cut back, 7 bases at V and 2 bases at J, with 15 bases in the middle. The length of the CDR3 is 14 residues. The CDR3 loop is CASTHRGTTYEQYF. Written as DNA, the CDR3 is TGTGCCAGCACACATAGGGGGACAACCTACGAGCAGTACTTC.

This clonotype was seen a few times. This chain connects TRBV29-1 to TRBJ2-5, with D maybe TRBD2 (6 bases). Germline V CDR1 and CDR2: SQVTM, ANQGSEA. V was clipped by 0 bases and J by 5 bases, with 16 bases between them. CDR3 size: 15 residues. The CDR3 loop reads CSVEDLRGTYETQYF. CDR3 nucleotide sequence: TGCAGCGTTGAAGATCTTCGGGGGACGTACGAGACCCAGTACTTC.

The table lists this clonotype with many counts. The chain joins TRBV5-1 to TRBJ2-2; 13 bases align to TRBD2. The CDR3 totals 15 residues. Germline V gives CDR1 SGHRS, CDR2 YFSETQ. V gave up 4 bases and J gave up 6 bases; unmatched junction bases: 3. CDR3 sequence (DNA): TGCGCCAGCAGCACGGGACTAGCGGGATCCGGGGAGCTGTTTTTT. Translating it yields CASSTGLAGSGELFF.

V gene TRBV19 combines with J gene TRBJ2-7; D is tentatively TRBD1 or TRBD2 (5 bases each). CDR3 length: 16 amino acids. The germline V gene encodes CDR1 LNHDA and CDR2 SQIVND (reference sequence). Trimming removed 10 bases at V and 2 bases at J, with 24 bases between. CDR3 DNA sequence: TGTGCCAAGTGGCCCTTCCTCCGGGACCCGCCCTACGAGCAGTACTTC. Protein sequence: CAKWPFLRDPPYEQYF.

On this clonotype: The germline gene is not matched at one end of the junction; a read error may be the cause. The chain recombines TRBV4-1 with TRBJ2-2; perhaps TRBD1 as D (5 bases). Germline V gene sequence: CDR1 MGHRA, CDR2 YSYEKL. The CDR3 has 15 amino acids. The CDR3 is CASSQGVQALWELFF. The CDR3 coding sequence is TGTGCCAGCAGCCAAGGGGTTCAGGCTCTATGGGAGCTGTTTTTT.

This clonotype was seen a handful of times. The J gene is TRBJ2-1, the V gene TRBV14; 7 bases match TRBD2. CDR1 and CDR2 from the germline V gene are SGHDN and FVKESK. Trimming at V came to 1 base and at J to 7 bases, leaving 7 bases not matched to a gene. CDR3 length: 15 residues. The CDR3 is CASSQALGGGNEQFF. For the CDR3, the DNA is TGTGCCAGCAGCCAAGCGTTGGGGGGGGGAAATGAGCAGTTCTTC. The full variable domain, with the rest looked up from reference TRBV14 and TRBJ2-1, is EAGVTQFPSHSVIEKGQTVTLRCDPISGHDNLYWYRRVMGKEIKFLLHFVKESKQDESGMPNNRFLAERTGGTYSTLKVQPAELEDSGVYFCASSQALGGGNEQFFGPGTRLTVL.

This clonotype came up many times. This chain links TRBV29-1 with TRBJ1-1, with a weak D call TRBD1 (6 bases). CDR1 and CDR2 (germline): SQVTM, ANQGSEA. Trimming cost V 7 bases and J 8 bases, with 14 bases left between them. This CDR3 is built from 11 residues. The CDR3 region has the DNA TGCAGCGGCGGAAAAGGGACAGAAGCTTTCTTT. Translated, it gives CSGGKGTEAFF.

This chain uses TRBV20-1 with TRBJ1-5; no reliable D call. This CDR3 region has 12 residues. Trimming removed 7 bases at V and 6 bases at J, with 13 bases between. Germline V gives CDR1 DFQATT, CDR2 SNEGSKA (reference sequence). CDR3 DNA: TGCAGTGGGAACGTTGGCGGTCAGCCCCAGCATTTT. It translates to CSGNVGGQPQHF.

This clonotype was counted only a few times. The gene calls are TRBV30 and TRBJ2-6; TRBD1 agrees at 9 bases. Germline loops: CDR1 GTSNPN, CDR2 SVGIG (reference sequence). This CDR3 comprises 18 residues. With 2 bases clipped from V and 1 base from J, the junction kept 9 bases outside the gene matches. The CDR3 sequence: CAWSTNTGGVSGANVLTF. The DNA of the CDR3 is TGTGCCTGGAGTACGAACACAGGGGGCGTTTCTGGGGCCAACGTCCTGACTTTC.